These 21 T cell receptor beta chains share one sample of origin, sequenced in a study of blood T cell repertoires in COVID-19 (dated by TCRdb to 2020 to 2021). The library was made by the immunoSEQ multiplex PCR assay. The source is immuneACCESS, and TCRdb retained only in-frame sequences with V and J called. Part of the clones is not carried over; for the studies checked, unresolved V genes explain less than half of this, and the remainder is unexplained. The table for this sample lists about 210,000 clones; 85% of them were counted only once. The ten top clones hold 2.4% of the sample. The source material was peripheral blood. These receptors were taken from a woman in her 70s with COVID-19, enrolled during active disease.

The V and J genes are TRBV7-9 and TRBJ1-2, with a tentative D call TRBD1 (6 bases). Germline V gene sequence: CDR1 SEHNR, CDR2 FQNEAQ (reference sequence). The CDR3 has 15 residues. The V and J ends lost 1 base and 4 bases respectively, with 13 bases between them. The CDR3 DNA reads TGTGCCAGCAGCTTAGAGGGACAATCTTTCTATGGCTACACCTTC. Translating gives CASSLEGQSFYGYTF.

This clone was picked up a small number of times. The chain employs TRBV21-1 and TRBJ1-5; the D call in the table, TRBD1, was not verified against the DNA. TRBV21-1 is listed as a pseudogene. This CDR3 contains 16 residues. The CDR3 here is CASSKGTALSNQPQHF. The CDR3 DNA reads as TGTGCCAGCAGCAAGGGGACAGCCTTGAGCAATCAGCCCCAGCATTTT.

CDR3 region: CASSGGQGTTPRGYTF. DNA of the CDR3: TGTGCCAGCAGTGGGGGACAGGGGACTACCCCTAGGGGCTACACCTTC. The chain is built from TRBV25-1 and TRBJ1-2, with TRBD1 identical over 10 bases. The V segment lost 4 bases and the J segment 8 bases; nucleotides outside the gene matches: 13. From germline, CDR1 is MGHDK and CDR2 SYGVNS. The CDR3 is made up of 16 amino acids.

This chain joins TRBV4-2 and TRBJ1-1; D might be TRBD1 (6 bases). This CDR3 contains 15 residues. V was trimmed by 5 bases and J by 1 base, leaving 14 bases between them. Looked up from germline, CDR1 is LGHNA and CDR2 is YNFKEQ. CDR3 sequence: CASSIRQEQNTEAFF. CDR3 sequence (DNA): TGTGCCAGCAGCATCCGACAGGAGCAGAACACTGAAGCTTTCTTT.

V is TRBV7-3 and J is TRBJ2-3; 9 bases align to TRBD1. The germline V gene has CDR1 SGHTA and CDR2 FQGTGA. The CDR3 spans 16 residues. V gave up 5 bases and J gave up 2 bases; unmatched junction bases: 8. CDR3 sequence (DNA): TGTGCCAGCAGCATAGGACAGGGGACAACCACAGATACGCAGTATTTT. Amino acids: CASSIGQGTTTDTQYF.

The V and J genes are TRBV11-3 and TRBJ1-1, with TRBD1 matching over 7 bases. J lost 1 base, V lost 5 bases, and 4 bases had no gene match. This CDR3 comprises 14 residues. Germline V lookup: CDR1 SGHNT, CDR2 YENEEA. The CDR3 DNA reads as TGTGCCAGCAGCCTAGGGGGCCCGAACACTGAAGCTTTCTTT. It is translated as CASSLGGPNTEAFF.

J is TRBJ2-1 and V is TRBV9, with 10 bases matching TRBD1. The CDR3 is 13 residues long. In germline, CDR1 is SGDLS, CDR2 YYNGEE. V shed 2 bases and J 8 bases; nucleotides not matched to a gene: 1. The CDR3 sequence is CASSVGQGDEQFF. The DNA of the CDR3 is TGTGCCAGCAGCGTTGGACAGGGGGATGAGCAGTTCTTC.

V and J are TRBV19 and TRBJ1-6; 9 bases line up with TRBD1. The CDR3 is 17 residues long. The V gene end was trimmed by 0 bases and the J gene end by 9 bases; junction bases not matched to a gene: 9. Germline V lookup: CDR1 LNHDA, CDR2 SQIVND (reference sequence). Written as DNA, the CDR3 is TGTGCCAGTAGTATAGAGGGCTCCACAGGGGGCTCTTCACCCCTCCACTTT. Its protein product is CASSIEGSTGGSSPLHF.

The genes are TRBV5-6 and TRBJ2-1, with 9 bases aligning to TRBD2. Unmatched junction bases numbered 0, after V lost 4 bases and J lost 4 bases. The V gene's germline CDR1 is SGHDT and CDR2 YYEEEE. The CDR3 consists of 13 residues. CDR3 residues: CASSAGGYNEQFF. The CDR3 DNA follows: TGTGCCAGCAGCGCGGGGGGGTACAATGAGCAGTTCTTC. Together with reference TRBV5-6 and TRBJ2-1, the CDR3 gives the full variable domain: DAGVTQSPTHLIKTRGQQVTLRCSPKSGHDTVSWYQQALGQGPQFIFQYYEEEERQRGNFPDRFSGHQFPNYSSELNVNALLLGDSALYLCASSAGGYNEQFFGPGTRLTVL.

The J gene is TRBJ1-3, the V gene TRBV6-5; TRBD1 might be the D (5 bases). Germline V gene lookup returns CDR1 MNHEY and CDR2 SVGAGI. The ends were cut back, 6 bases at V and 4 bases at J, with 7 bases in the middle. The CDR3 is made up of 12 amino acids. The CDR3 region is CASRGRGNTIYF. The CDR3 DNA reads as TGTGCCAGCAGGGGGCGAGGAAACACCATATATTTT.

This chain links TRBV11-3 with TRBJ2-3; TRBD2 might be the D (7 bases). Germline CDR1 SGHNT, CDR2 YENEEA. The germline V and J ends were trimmed by 2 bases and 4 bases, with 10 bases remaining between them. The CDR3 runs 14 residues. CDR3 protein: CASSLRGGPDTQYF. In DNA, the CDR3 is TGTGCCAGCAGCTTAAGGGGGGGCCCAGATACGCAGTATTTT. The full variable domain, with the rest looked up from reference TRBV11-3 and TRBJ2-3, is EAGVVQSPRYKIIEKKQPVAFWCNPISGHNTLYWYLQNLGQGPELLIRYENEEAVDDSQLPKDRFSAERLKGVDSTLKIQPAELGDSAVYLCASSLRGGPDTQYFGPGTRLTVL.

This chain joins TRBV30 and TRBJ1-1, with 7 nucleotides matching TRBD1. J gave up 3 bases and V 1 base, and 8 bases lay outside the gene matches. The V gene's germline CDR1 is GTSNPN and CDR2 SVGIG (reference sequence). The CDR3 runs to 15 residues. The CDR3 loop reads CAWSGGNRGDTEAFF. The CDR3 DNA is TGTGCCTGGAGTGGTGGGAACAGGGGAGACACTGAAGCTTTCTTT.

This chain links TRBV2 with TRBJ2-2; D perhaps matches TRBD2 (5 bases). Germline CDR1 and CDR2: SNHLY and FYNNEI. The CDR3 has 16 amino acids. Trimming removed 6 bases at V and 1 base at J, with 15 bases between. The CDR3 region is CASSPTRAGNTGELFF. CDR3 DNA: TGTGCCAGCAGCCCCACTCGGGCGGGGAACACCGGGGAGCTGTTTTTT.

V usage is TRBV6-5 and J usage is TRBJ1-5; 9 positions match TRBD1. Germline CDR1 reads MNHEY; CDR2 reads SVGAGI. This CDR3 has 15 residues. With 5 bases clipped from V and 10 bases from J, the junction kept 12 bases outside the gene matches. The CDR3 loop is CASSNIRDREYPQHF. The CDR3 DNA reads as TGTGCCAGCAGTAACATCCGGGACAGGGAATACCCCCAGCATTTT.

The gene calls are TRBV6-5 and TRBJ2-7; tentative D call: TRBD2 (5 bases). V was cut by 10 bases and J by 1 base, with 14 bases left in between. CDR1 and CDR2 from the germline V gene are MNHEY and SVGAGI. The CDR3 sequence is 13 residues long. The CDR3 DNA follows: TGTGCCATCGGAGGTTGGGGTTCCTACGAGCAGTACTTC. Translation gives CAIGGWGSYEQYF.

This chain links TRBV3-1 (or the pseudogene TRBV3-2) with TRBJ2-7; the match to TRBD1 covers 9 bases. The V and J ends lost 0 bases and 2 bases, in that order; junction bases with no gene match: 8. The germline V gene has CDR1 LGHDT and CDR2 YNNKEL (reference sequence). CDR3 length: 17 residues. For the CDR3, the DNA is TGTGCCAGCAGCCAAGATCTTTCTTGGGACAGGGCCTACGAGCAGTACTTC. Protein product: CASSQDLSWDRAYEQYF.

In this sample, this clone turned up a few times. The CDR3 spells CAWSTQGNYGYTF. The CDR3 DNA sequence: TGTGCCTGGAGTACGCAGGGGAACTATGGCTACACCTTC. The chain combines TRBV30 with TRBJ1-2; a possible D gene is TRBD1 (6 bases). Germline loops: CDR1 GTSNPN, CDR2 SVGIG (reference sequence). V was cut by 2 bases and J by 2 bases, with 9 bases left in between. The CDR3 spans 13 residues.

The rearrangement uses TRBV30 and TRBJ1-1; a weak D match, TRBD1 (5 bases). Trimming shortened V by 4 bases and J by 5 bases, and 14 bases separated the two germline ends. The CDR3 length is 13 residues. Germline assignment: CDR1 GTSNPN and CDR2 SVGIG (reference sequence). CDR3 loop: CAWNGGGWTEAFF. CDR3 nucleotide sequence: TGTGCCTGGAATGGGGGGGGGTGGACTGAAGCTTTCTTT.

The rearrangement joins TRBV11-2 to TRBJ2-7; D is perhaps TRBD1 (5 bases). The V and J ends lost 7 bases and 1 base respectively, with 8 bases between them. CDR3 length: 12 amino acids. From germline, CDR1 is SGHAT and CDR2 FQNNGV. The CDR3 loop reads CASNRGSYEQYF. Written as DNA, the CDR3 is TGTGCCAGCAATAGGGGATCCTACGAGCAGTACTTC. Together with reference TRBV11-2 and TRBJ2-7, the CDR3 gives the full variable domain: EAGVAQSPRYKIIEKRQSVAFWCNPISGHATLYWYQQILGQGPKLLIQFQNNGVVDDSQLPKDRFSAERLKGVDSTLKIQPAKLEDSAVYLCASNRGSYEQYFGPGTRLTVT.

The chain is built from TRBV2 and TRBJ2-3, with a possible D match to TRBD2 (5 bases). The length of the CDR3 is 16 residues. The V end lost 4 bases, the J end lost 2 bases, and 16 bases lay between the germline ends. Per the germline V gene, CDR1 is SNHLY and CDR2 is FYNNEI. This CDR3 reads CASSGARAQNTDTQYF. Written as DNA, the CDR3 is TGTGCCAGCAGTGGAGCGCGGGCTCAAAACACAGATACGCAGTATTTT.

This clone was counted between two and nine times. The chain recombines TRBV2 with TRBJ2-1, with D hard to call. Germline assignment: CDR1 SNHLY and CDR2 FYNNEI. Trimming stripped 5 bases from V and 4 bases from J, with 3 bases between. This CDR3 contains 11 residues. The DNA for the CDR3 is TGTGCCAGCAGTCCATACAATGAGCAGTTCTTC. The encoded protein is CASSPYNEQFF.